Listed below are T cell receptor beta chains from one sample, sequenced in a study of blood T cell repertoires in COVID-19. The method was immunoSEQ multiplex PCR; TCRdb's version includes in-frame clones alone and lacks a portion of them. The sample yields hundreds of thousands of clones, 83% seen once. The sequencing sample was made of peripheral blood. The source of these receptors is a woman aged 45-60 years who had recovered from COVID-19. The CDR3 runs from the conserved cysteine through the conserved F or W. A D gene is named only where the DNA matches it firmly. Clone size is stated in some rows and not others, as once, few, many or a class when expanded.

TRBJ2-2	.	TRBV4-2	TRBD2	CASSQDRLAGAVGELFF	TGTGCCAGCAGCCAAGACCGACTAGCGGGAGCGGTCGGGGAGCTGTTTTTT
TRBJ2-5	.	TRBV5-1	TRBD2	CASRRASGGQETQYF	TGCGCCAGCAGAAGGGCTAGCGGGGGCCAAGAGACCCAGTACTTC
TRBJ2-7	.	TRBV28	.	CASRGDTYEQYF	TGTGCCAGCAGAGGGGACACCTACGAGCAGTACTTC
TRBJ1-2	.	TRBV28	TRBD1	CASSMPGQGVGGYTF	TGTGCCAGCAGTATGCCGGGACAGGGGGTTGGTGGCTACACCTTC
TRBJ2-5	once	TRBV11-2	TRBD1	CASSLVAGGRGETQYF	TGTGCCAGCAGCTTAGTGGCAGGGGGCAGGGGAGAGACCCAGTACTTC
TRBJ1-1	.	TRBV28	TRBD1	CASRMTGAGTEAFF	TGTGCCAGCAGGATGACAGGGGCGGGTACTGAAGCTTTCTTT
TRBJ2-1	.	TRBV18	TRBD2	CASSPPIRGRINEQFF	TGTGCCAGCTCACCACCGATCCGCGGGAGGATCAATGAGCAGTTCTTC
TRBJ2-7	.	TRBV10-3	.	CAISSGTVRVEQYF	TGTGCCATCAGTTCCGGGACTGTCCGCGTCGAGCAGTACTTC
TRBJ1-5	.	TRBV27	TRBD1	CASSLAQGGGQPQHF	TGTGCCAGCAGTTTAGCCCAGGGGGGAGGACAGCCCCAGCATTTT
TRBJ2-5	once	TRBV28	TRBD2	CASSAGGYQETQYF	TGTGCCAGCAGCGCGGGGGGATACCAAGAGACCCAGTACTTC
TRBJ1-2	.	TRBV4-3	TRBD1	CASSLQKPGTGNYGYTF	TGCGCCAGCAGCCTCCAAAAACCCGGGACAGGCAACTATGGCTACACCTTC
TRBJ1-6	.	TRBV7-6	.	CASSSWVKIDFREDSPLHF	TGTGCCAGCAGCTCCTGGGTAAAGATAGACTTTAGGGAGGACTCACCCCTCCACTTT
TRBJ2-7	large	TRBV19	TRBD2	CASSLTSGSFNEQYF	TGTGCCAGTAGTCTCACTAGCGGGAGTTTCAACGAGCAGTACTTC
TRBJ1-4	.	TRBV4-1	TRBD1	CASSPKQGTATNEKLFF	TGCGCCAGCAGCCCTAAACAGGGGACTGCAACTAATGAAAAACTGTTTTTT
TRBJ2-7	.	TRBV19	.	CASSIGGSYEQYF	TGTGCCAGTAGTATAGGAGGGAGTTACGAGCAGTACTTC
TRBJ2-7	.	TRBV7-2	TRBD2	CASSSLAGGPDEQYF	TGTGCCAGCAGCTCCTTAGCGGGAGGGCCGGACGAGCAGTACTTC
TRBJ2-1	.	TRBV13	.	CASSLLSTYNEQFF	TGTGCCAGCAGCTTACTATCTACTTACAATGAGCAGTTCTTC
TRBJ2-7	.	TRBV10-2	TRBD2	CASRLAGGPEQYF	TGCGCCAGTAGACTAGCGGGGGGCCCCGAGCAGTACTTC
TRBJ1-5	.	TRBV5-1	.	CASSLAGGMGQPQHF	TGCGCCAGCAGCTTGGCCGGAGGGATGGGTCAGCCCCAGCATTTT
TRBJ2-7	.	TRBV6-5	.	CASVFPGEQYF	TGTGCCAGCGTTTTCCCAGGCGAGCAGTACTTC
TRBJ2-1	few	TRBV4-1	TRBD1	CASRGTDVYNEQFF	TGCGCCAGCAGAGGGACAGACGTATACAATGAGCAGTTCTTC
TRBJ1-1	.	TRBV19	TRBD1	CASSPGTGHGSEAFF	TGTGCCAGTAGTCCCGGGACAGGGCATGGGTCTGAAGCTTTCTTT
TRBJ1-2	.	TRBV7-8	.	CASSLALRGRDYGYTF	TGTGCCAGCAGCTTAGCTCTAAGGGGCAGGGACTATGGCTACACCTTC
TRBJ1-6	.	TRBV5-5	.	CASSAGLLNSPLHF	TGTGCCAGCAGCGCGGGACTTCTTAATTCACCCCTCCACTTT
TRBJ1-5	.	TRBV28	.	CASSLPDSSNQPQHF	TGTGCCAGCAGTTTACCTGACAGTAGCAATCAGCCCCAGCATTTT